The rows below give T cell receptor beta chains drawn from one sample of a study of Ad26.COV2.S vaccination and SARS-CoV-2 variants. Data came from immunoSEQ multiplex PCR; TCRdb stores just in-frame clones and leaves some out. The sample yields 320,000 or so clones, roughly 90% seen once. This specimen consisted of peripheral blood, obtained in a trial of Ad26.COV2.S vaccine versus placebo. These receptors all come from a person aged 18-65 years who received the Ad26.COV2.S COVID-19 vaccine or a placebo. CDR3s include the opening cysteine and the closing phenylalanine or tryptophan. The D gene is left open where the match is weak. Some rows mark clone size as missing; the rest say once, few, many or name a class of expanded clone.

D gene: TRBD1; V gene: TRBV7-2; J gene: TRBJ2-3; clone size: once; CDR3 protein: CASSLADWTGLSDTQYF; CDR3 DNA: TGTGCCAGCAGCTTAGCAGATTGGACAGGGCTCTCAGATACGCAGTATTTT
D gene: TRBD1; V gene: TRBV4-1; J gene: TRBJ2-7; clone size: -; CDR3 protein: CASSPPRGTGPYEQYF; CDR3 DNA: TGCGCCAGCAGCCCCCCCAGAGGGACAGGGCCCTACGAGCAGTACTTC
D gene: TRBD1; V gene: TRBV5-6; J gene: TRBJ1-1; clone size: -; CDR3 protein: CASWDGQGGTEAFF; CDR3 DNA: TGTGCCAGCTGGGACGGACAGGGGGGCACTGAAGCTTTCTTT
D gene: TRBD2; V gene: TRBV19; J gene: TRBJ2-6; clone size: once; CDR3 protein: CASKNGLSGGTGANVLTF; CDR3 DNA: TGTGCCAGTAAAAACGGGCTTAGCGGGGGAACTGGGGCCAACGTCCTGACTTTC
D gene: TRBD1; V gene: TRBV6-2/TRBV6-3; J gene: TRBJ1-5; clone size: -; CDR3 protein: CASSQGQGSNQPQHF; CDR3 DNA: TGTGCCAGCAGCCAAGGACAGGGTAGCAATCAGCCCCAGCATTTT
D gene: TRBD1; V gene: TRBV27; J gene: TRBJ2-7; clone size: -; CDR3 protein: CASSLSGQLLYEQYF; CDR3 DNA: TGTGCCAGCAGTTTATCGGGACAGTTACTCTACGAGCAGTACTTC
D gene: TRBD1; V gene: TRBV29-1; J gene: TRBJ1-3; clone size: -; CDR3 protein: CSVEDRGQGAGNTIYF; CDR3 DNA: TGCAGCGTTGAAGATCGGGGGCAGGGGGCTGGAAACACCATATATTTT
D gene: -; V gene: TRBV7-8; J gene: TRBJ2-5; clone size: -; CDR3 protein: CASSLEVISETQYF; CDR3 DNA: TGTGCCAGCAGCTTAGAGGTGATCTCGGAGACCCAGTACTTC
D gene: -; V gene: TRBV9; J gene: TRBJ1-4; clone size: -; CDR3 protein: CASSPWEGSNEKLFF; CDR3 DNA: TGTGCCAGCAGCCCGTGGGAGGGATCTAATGAAAAACTGTTTTTT
D gene: -; V gene: TRBV7-2; J gene: TRBJ1-2; clone size: -; CDR3 protein: CASSPIDPTNYGYTF; CDR3 DNA: TGTGCCAGCAGCCCCATAGACCCAACTAACTATGGCTACACCTTC
D gene: -; V gene: TRBV3-1/TRBV3-2; J gene: TRBJ1-2; clone size: -; CDR3 protein: CASSHAPPTGYGYTF; CDR3 DNA: TGTGCCAGCAGCCATGCTCCCCCGACAGGCTATGGCTACACCTTC
D gene: -; V gene: TRBV2; J gene: TRBJ2-2; clone size: -; CDR3 protein: CASRVGTGELFF; CDR3 DNA: TGTGCCAGCAGAGTAGGCACCGGGGAGCTGTTTTTT
D gene: TRBD1; V gene: TRBV27; J gene: TRBJ1-6; clone size: few; CDR3 protein: CASSLTAGQGGSPLHF; CDR3 DNA: TGTGCCAGCAGTTTAACCGCGGGACAGGGTGGTTCACCCCTCCACTTT
D gene: TRBD1; V gene: TRBV3-1/TRBV3-2; J gene: TRBJ1-5; clone size: -; CDR3 protein: CASSLTTDRVNQPQHF; CDR3 DNA: TGTGCCAGCAGCCTTACGACCGACAGGGTCAATCAGCCCCAGCATTTT
D gene: -; V gene: TRBV7-6; J gene: TRBJ1-5; clone size: -; CDR3 protein: CASSLDGQPQHF; CDR3 DNA: TGTGCCAGCAGCTTGGACGGTCAGCCCCAGCATTTT
D gene: TRBD2; V gene: TRBV5-6; J gene: TRBJ2-1; clone size: -; CDR3 protein: CASSLEAGGPNEQFF; CDR3 DNA: TGTGCCAGCAGCTTGGAGGCGGGGGGGCCCAATGAGCAGTTCTTC
D gene: -; V gene: TRBV28; J gene: TRBJ1-1; clone size: -; CDR3 protein: CASSLSGVQKAFF; CDR3 DNA: TGTGCCAGCAGTTTAAGCGGCGTTCAGAAGGCTTTCTTT
D gene: TRBD1; V gene: TRBV10-3; J gene: TRBJ1-1; clone size: -; CDR3 protein: CAISESPGQGLRGTEAFF; CDR3 DNA: TGTGCCATCAGTGAGTCTCCGGGACAGGGCCTCCGGGGCACTGAAGCTTTCTTT
D gene: -; V gene: TRBV12-3/TRBV12-4; J gene: TRBJ2-5; clone size: -; CDR3 protein: CASSRAGRETQYF; CDR3 DNA: TGTGCCAGCAGCAGGGCAGGGAGAGAGACCCAGTACTTC
D gene: TRBD2; V gene: TRBV9; J gene: TRBJ2-1; clone size: -; CDR3 protein: CASSASLAGGDNEQFF; CDR3 DNA: TGTGCCAGCAGCGCCTCACTAGCGGGAGGAGACAATGAGCAGTTCTTC
D gene: TRBD2; V gene: TRBV6-5; J gene: TRBJ2-1; clone size: -; CDR3 protein: CASRLWTSGANEQFF; CDR3 DNA: TGTGCCAGCAGACTCTGGACTAGCGGGGCTAATGAGCAGTTCTTC
D gene: -; V gene: TRBV3-1/TRBV3-2; J gene: TRBJ1-3; clone size: -; CDR3 protein: CASSGSGPISGNTIYF; CDR3 DNA: TGTGCCAGCAGCGGTTCAGGACCAATCTCTGGAAACACCATATATTTT
D gene: -; V gene: TRBV6-5; J gene: TRBJ2-1; clone size: -; CDR3 protein: CASSSGTYNEQFF; CDR3 DNA: TGTGCCAGCAGTTCTGGGACCTACAATGAGCAGTTCTTC
D gene: -; V gene: TRBV2; J gene: TRBJ1-2; clone size: -; CDR3 protein: CASSEGEYGYTF; CDR3 DNA: TGTGCCAGCAGTGAAGGGGAGTATGGCTACACCTTC
D gene: TRBD2; V gene: TRBV27; J gene: TRBJ2-1; clone size: once; CDR3 protein: CASSTRTSVFVPNEQFF; CDR3 DNA: TGTGCCAGCAGTACAAGGACTAGCGTATTCGTCCCCAATGAGCAGTTCTTC
D gene: TRBD2; V gene: TRBV7-2; J gene: TRBJ2-3; clone size: -; CDR3 protein: CASSARLAEGDTQYF; CDR3 DNA: TGTGCCAGCAGCGCCCGACTAGCGGAGGGAGATACGCAGTATTTT
D gene: TRBD1; V gene: TRBV3-1/TRBV3-2; J gene: TRBJ1-4; clone size: few; CDR3 protein: CASSTRGREKLFF; CDR3 DNA: TGTGCCAGCAGCACGAGGGGGCGTGAAAAACTGTTTTTT
D gene: -; V gene: TRBV4-1; J gene: TRBJ1-4; clone size: -; CDR3 protein: CASSRGEEEKLFF; CDR3 DNA: TGCGCCAGCAGCCGGGGTGAGGAGGAAAAACTGTTTTTT
D gene: -; V gene: TRBV6-5; J gene: TRBJ1-3; clone size: -; CDR3 protein: CASSYSRRSGNTIYF; CDR3 DNA: TGTGCCAGCAGTTACTCACGAAGGTCTGGAAACACCATATATTTT
D gene: -; V gene: TRBV5-1; J gene: TRBJ1-1; clone size: few; CDR3 protein: CASSLETEKAFF; CDR3 DNA: TGCGCCAGCAGCTTGGAGACGGAAAAAGCTTTCTTT
D gene: TRBD1; V gene: TRBV4-1; J gene: TRBJ1-4; clone size: -; CDR3 protein: CASSQDFTRRGRLGVRNEKLFF; CDR3 DNA: TGCGCCAGCAGCCAAGATTTCACTCGGAGGGGGCGCCTAGGGGTAAGAAATGAAAAACTGTTTTTT
D gene: -; V gene: TRBV30; J gene: TRBJ2-2; clone size: -; CDR3 protein: CACTTGGELFF; CDR3 DNA: TGTGCCTGCACTACGGGCGGGGAGCTGTTTTTT
D gene: TRBD2; V gene: TRBV9; J gene: TRBJ2-1; clone size: -; CDR3 protein: CASSVDGGSYNEQFF; CDR3 DNA: TGTGCCAGCAGCGTAGACGGGGGGTCCTACAATGAGCAGTTCTTC
D gene: -; V gene: TRBV30; J gene: TRBJ1-2; clone size: once; CDR3 protein: CARETDNYGYTF; CDR3 DNA: TGTGCCCGAGAGACGGATAACTATGGCTACACCTTC
D gene: -; V gene: TRBV28; J gene: TRBJ1-2; clone size: -; CDR3 protein: CASGLVGENGYTF; CDR3 DNA: TGTGCCAGCGGTCTGGTAGGGGAGAATGGCTACACCTTC